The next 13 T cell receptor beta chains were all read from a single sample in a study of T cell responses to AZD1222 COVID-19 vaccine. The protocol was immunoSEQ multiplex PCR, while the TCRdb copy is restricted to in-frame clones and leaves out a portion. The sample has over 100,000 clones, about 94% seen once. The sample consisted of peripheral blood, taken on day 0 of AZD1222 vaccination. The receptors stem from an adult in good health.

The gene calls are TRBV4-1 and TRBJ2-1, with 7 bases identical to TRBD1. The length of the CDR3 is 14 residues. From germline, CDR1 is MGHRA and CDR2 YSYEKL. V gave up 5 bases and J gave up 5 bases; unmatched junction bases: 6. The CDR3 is CASSYATGNNEQFF. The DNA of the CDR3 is TGCGCCAGCAGCTACGCGACAGGGAACAATGAGCAGTTCTTC.

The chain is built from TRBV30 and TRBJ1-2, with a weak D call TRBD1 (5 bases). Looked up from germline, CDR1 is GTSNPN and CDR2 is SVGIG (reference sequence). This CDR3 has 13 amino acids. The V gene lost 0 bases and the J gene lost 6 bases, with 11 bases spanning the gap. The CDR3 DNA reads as TGTGCCTGGAGTGTAGGGGCGTGGGATGGCTACACCTTC. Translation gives CAWSVGAWDGYTF.

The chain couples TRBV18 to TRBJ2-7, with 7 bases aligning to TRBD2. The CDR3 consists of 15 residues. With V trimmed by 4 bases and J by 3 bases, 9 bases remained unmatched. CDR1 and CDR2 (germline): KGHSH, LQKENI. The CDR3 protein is CASSHASGEIYEQYF. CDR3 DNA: TGTGCCAGCTCACACGCTAGCGGAGAGATCTACGAGCAGTACTTC.

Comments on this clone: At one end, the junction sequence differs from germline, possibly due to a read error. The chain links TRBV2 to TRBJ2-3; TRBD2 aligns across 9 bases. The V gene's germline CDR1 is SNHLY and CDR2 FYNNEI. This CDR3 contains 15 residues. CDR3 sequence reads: CARSGREGRTDTQYF. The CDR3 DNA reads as TGTGCCAGAAGTGGGCGGGAGGGCCGCACAGATACGCAGTATTTT.

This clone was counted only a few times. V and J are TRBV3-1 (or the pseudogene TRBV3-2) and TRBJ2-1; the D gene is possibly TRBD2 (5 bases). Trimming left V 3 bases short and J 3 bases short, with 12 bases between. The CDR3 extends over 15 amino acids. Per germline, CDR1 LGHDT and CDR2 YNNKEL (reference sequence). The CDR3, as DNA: TGTGCCAGCAGCCAGGGAGCGGATTTCTACAATGAGCAGTTCTTC. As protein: CASSQGADFYNEQFF.

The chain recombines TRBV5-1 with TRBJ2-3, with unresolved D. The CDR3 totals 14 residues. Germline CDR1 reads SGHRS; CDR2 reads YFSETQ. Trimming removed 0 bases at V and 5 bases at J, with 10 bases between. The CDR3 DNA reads TGCGCCAGCAGCTTGGCCCGGAACGGAGATACGCAGTATTTT. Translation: CASSLARNGDTQYF.

DNA for the CDR3: TGTGCCATCAGTGATCCGGTCCGAGGGCAAAACATTCAGTACTTC. Translating it yields CAISDPVRGQNIQYF. The chain couples TRBV10-3 to TRBJ2-4; perhaps TRBD2 as D (5 bases). V lost 3 bases and J lost 5, with 14 bases in between. Germline values: CDR1 ENHRY, CDR2 SYGVKD. The CDR3 runs to 15 residues.

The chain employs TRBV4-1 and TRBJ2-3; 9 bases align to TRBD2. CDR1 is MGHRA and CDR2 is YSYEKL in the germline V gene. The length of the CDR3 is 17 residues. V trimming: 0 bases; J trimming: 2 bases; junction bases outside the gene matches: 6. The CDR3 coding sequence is TGCGCCAGCAGCCAAGAGGGTCTAGCGGGGAACACAGATACGCAGTATTTT. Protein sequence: CASSQEGLAGNTDTQYF.

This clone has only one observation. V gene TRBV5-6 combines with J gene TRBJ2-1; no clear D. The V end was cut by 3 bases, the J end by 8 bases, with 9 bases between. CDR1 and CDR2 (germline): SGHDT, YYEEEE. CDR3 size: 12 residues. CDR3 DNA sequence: TGTGCCAGCAGCTACCAAGGCTATGAGCAGTTCTTC. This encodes CASSYQGYEQFF.

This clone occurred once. The CDR3 is CASSQGLALWDEQFF. CDR3 nucleotide sequence: TGCGCCAGCAGCCAAGGACTAGCGCTCTGGGATGAGCAGTTCTTC. The chain joins TRBV4-1 to TRBJ2-1; 8 bases agree with TRBD2. The CDR3 has 15 residues. Germline V CDR1 and CDR2: MGHRA, YSYEKL. V shed 1 base and J 8 bases; nucleotides not matched to a gene: 7.

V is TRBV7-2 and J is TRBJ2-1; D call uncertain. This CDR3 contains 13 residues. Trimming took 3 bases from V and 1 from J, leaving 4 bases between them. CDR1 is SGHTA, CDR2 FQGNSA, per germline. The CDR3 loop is CASSFISYNEQFF. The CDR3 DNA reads TGTGCCAGCAGCTTCATTTCCTACAATGAGCAGTTCTTC.

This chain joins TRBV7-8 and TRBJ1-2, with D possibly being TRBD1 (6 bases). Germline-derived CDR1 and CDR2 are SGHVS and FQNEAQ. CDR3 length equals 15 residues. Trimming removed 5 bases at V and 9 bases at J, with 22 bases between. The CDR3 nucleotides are TGTGCCAGCAGCGGCAATCGGGACATCCGAGGGTGCTACACCTTC. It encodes CASSGNRDIRGCYTF.

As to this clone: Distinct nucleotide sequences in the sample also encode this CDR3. Here the CDR3 reads CASSPAENTEAFF. CDR3 sequence (DNA): TGTGCCAGCTCACCAGCGGAGAACACTGAAGCTTTCTTT. The chain has TRBV18 and TRBJ1-1; D is uncertain. The CDR3 has 13 amino acids. Germline V gives CDR1 KGHSH, CDR2 LQKENI. V lost 2 bases and J 1 base, leaving 5 bases between the germline ends.